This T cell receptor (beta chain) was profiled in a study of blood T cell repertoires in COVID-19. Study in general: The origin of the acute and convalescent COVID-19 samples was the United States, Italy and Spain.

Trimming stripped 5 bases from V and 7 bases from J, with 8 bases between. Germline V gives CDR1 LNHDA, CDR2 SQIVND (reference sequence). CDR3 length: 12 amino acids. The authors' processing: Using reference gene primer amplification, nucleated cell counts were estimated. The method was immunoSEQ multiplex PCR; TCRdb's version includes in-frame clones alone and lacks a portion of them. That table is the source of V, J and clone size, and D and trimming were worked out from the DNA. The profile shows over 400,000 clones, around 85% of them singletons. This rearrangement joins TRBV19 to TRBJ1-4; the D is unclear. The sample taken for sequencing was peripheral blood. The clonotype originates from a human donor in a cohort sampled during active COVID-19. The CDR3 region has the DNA TGTGCCAGTAGTTCCAACTCTGAAAAACTGTTTTTT. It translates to CASSSNSEKLFF.